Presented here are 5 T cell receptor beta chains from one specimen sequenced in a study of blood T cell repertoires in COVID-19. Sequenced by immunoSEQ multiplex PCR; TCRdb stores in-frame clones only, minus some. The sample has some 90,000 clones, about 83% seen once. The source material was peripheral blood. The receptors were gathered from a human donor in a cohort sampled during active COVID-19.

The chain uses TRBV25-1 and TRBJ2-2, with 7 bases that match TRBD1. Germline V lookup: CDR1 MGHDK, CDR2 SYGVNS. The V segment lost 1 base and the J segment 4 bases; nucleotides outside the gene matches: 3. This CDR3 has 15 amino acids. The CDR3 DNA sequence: TGTGCCAGCAGTGAATTAACAGGGGCCACCGGGGAGCTGTTTTTT. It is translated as CASSELTGATGELFF. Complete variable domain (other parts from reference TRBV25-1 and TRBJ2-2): EADIYQTPRYLVIGTGKKITLECSQTMGHDKMYWYQQDPGMELHLIHYSYGVNSTEKGDLSSESTVSRIRTEHFPLTLESARPSHTSQYLCASSELTGATGELFFGEGSRLTVL.

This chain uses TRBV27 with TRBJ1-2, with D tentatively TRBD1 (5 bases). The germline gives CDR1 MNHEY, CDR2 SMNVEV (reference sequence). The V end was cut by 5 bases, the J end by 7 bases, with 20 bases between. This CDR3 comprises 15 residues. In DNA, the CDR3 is TGTGCCAGCAGTCCTCCGGGGGGAAGAGACGGTGGCTACACCTTC. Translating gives CASSPPGGRDGGYTF.

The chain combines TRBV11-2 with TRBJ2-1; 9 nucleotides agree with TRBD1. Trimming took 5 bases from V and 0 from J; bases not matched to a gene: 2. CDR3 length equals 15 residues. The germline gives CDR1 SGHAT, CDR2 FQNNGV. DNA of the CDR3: TGTGCCAGCAGCCCGGACAGGGGCTCCTACAATGAGCAGTTCTTC. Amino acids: CASSPDRGSYNEQFF. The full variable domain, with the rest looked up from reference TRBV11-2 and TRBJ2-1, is EAGVAQSPRYKIIEKRQSVAFWCNPISGHATLYWYQQILGQGPKLLIQFQNNGVVDDSQLPKDRFSAERLKGVDSTLKIQPAKLEDSAVYLCASSPDRGSYNEQFFGPGTRLTVL.

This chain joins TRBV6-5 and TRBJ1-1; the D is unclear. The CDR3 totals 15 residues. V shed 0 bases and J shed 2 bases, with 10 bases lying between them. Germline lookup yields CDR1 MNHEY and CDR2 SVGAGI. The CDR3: CASSYSSQANTEAFF. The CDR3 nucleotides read TGTGCCAGCAGTTACTCGAGTCAGGCCAACACTGAAGCTTTCTTT.

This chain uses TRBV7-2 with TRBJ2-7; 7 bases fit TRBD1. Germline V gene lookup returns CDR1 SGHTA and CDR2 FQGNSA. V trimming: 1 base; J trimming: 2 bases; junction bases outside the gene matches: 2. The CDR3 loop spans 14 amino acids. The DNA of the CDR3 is TGTGCCAGCAGCTTAGTTGACAGGGCCTACGAGCAGTACTTC. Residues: CASSLVDRAYEQYF.